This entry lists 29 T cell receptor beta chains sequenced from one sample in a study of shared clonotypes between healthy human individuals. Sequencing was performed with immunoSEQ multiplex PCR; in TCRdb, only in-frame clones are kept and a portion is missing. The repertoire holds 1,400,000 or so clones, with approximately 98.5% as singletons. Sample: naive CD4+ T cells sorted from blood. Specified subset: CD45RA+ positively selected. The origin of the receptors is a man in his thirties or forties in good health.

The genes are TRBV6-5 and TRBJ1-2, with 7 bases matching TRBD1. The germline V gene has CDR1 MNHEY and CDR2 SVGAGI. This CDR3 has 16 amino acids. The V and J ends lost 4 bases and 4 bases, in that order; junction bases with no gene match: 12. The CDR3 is CASSLDRVLGPYGYTF. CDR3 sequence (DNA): TGTGCCAGCAGTTTAGACAGGGTTTTAGGTCCCTATGGCTACACCTTC.

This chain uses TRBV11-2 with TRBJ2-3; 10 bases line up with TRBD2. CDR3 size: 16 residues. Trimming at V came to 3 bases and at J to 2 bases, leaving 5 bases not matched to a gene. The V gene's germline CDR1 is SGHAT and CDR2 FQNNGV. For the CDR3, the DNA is TGTGCCAGCAGCTTCCCGGGACTAGCGAACACAGATACGCAGTATTTT. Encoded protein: CASSFPGLANTDTQYF.

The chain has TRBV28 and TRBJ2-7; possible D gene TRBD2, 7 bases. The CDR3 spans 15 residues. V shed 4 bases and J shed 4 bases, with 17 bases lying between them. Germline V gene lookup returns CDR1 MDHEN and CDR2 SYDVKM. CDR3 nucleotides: TGTGCCAGCAGTTCCCCAAGGGGGAGGGGGTACGAGCAGTACTTC. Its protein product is CASSSPRGRGYEQYF. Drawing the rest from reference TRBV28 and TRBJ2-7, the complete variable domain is DVKVTQSSRYLVKRTGEKVFLECVQDMDHENMFWYRQDPGLGLRLIYFSYDVKMKEKGDIPEGYSVSREKKERFSLILESASTNQTSMYLCASSSPRGRGYEQYFGPGTRLTVT.

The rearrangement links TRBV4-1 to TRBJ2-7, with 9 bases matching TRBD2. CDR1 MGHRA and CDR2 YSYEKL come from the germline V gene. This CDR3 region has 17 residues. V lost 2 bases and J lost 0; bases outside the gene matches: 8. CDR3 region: CASSQPRSGRSSYEQYF. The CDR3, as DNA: TGCGCCAGCAGCCAACCCCGGAGCGGGAGGAGCTCCTACGAGCAGTACTTC.

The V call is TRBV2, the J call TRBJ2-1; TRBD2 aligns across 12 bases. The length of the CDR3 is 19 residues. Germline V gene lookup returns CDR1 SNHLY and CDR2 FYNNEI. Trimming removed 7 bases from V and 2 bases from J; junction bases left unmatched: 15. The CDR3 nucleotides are TGTGCCAGCAATCTACGGACTAGCGGGATCCCCGGGGCCTACAATGAGCAGTTCTTC. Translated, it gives CASNLRTSGIPGAYNEQFF.

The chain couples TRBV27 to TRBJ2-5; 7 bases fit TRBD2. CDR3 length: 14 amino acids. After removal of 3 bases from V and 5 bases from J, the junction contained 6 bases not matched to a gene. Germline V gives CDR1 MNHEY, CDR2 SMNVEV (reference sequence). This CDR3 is CASSFRRELETQYF. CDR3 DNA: TGTGCCAGCAGTTTTCGGCGGGAGTTGGAGACCCAGTACTTC.

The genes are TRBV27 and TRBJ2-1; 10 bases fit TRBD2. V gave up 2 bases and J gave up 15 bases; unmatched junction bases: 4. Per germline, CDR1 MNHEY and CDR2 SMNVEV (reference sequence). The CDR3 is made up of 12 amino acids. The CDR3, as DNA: TGTGCCAGCAGTTTACTAGCGGGAGTTCTGTTCTTC. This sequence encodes CASSLLAGVLFF.

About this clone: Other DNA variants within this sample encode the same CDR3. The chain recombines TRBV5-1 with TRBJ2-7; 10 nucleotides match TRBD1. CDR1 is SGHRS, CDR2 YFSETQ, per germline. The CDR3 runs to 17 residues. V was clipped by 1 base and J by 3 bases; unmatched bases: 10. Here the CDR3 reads CASSLNLPGQGLYEQYF. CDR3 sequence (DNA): TGCGCCAGCAGCTTGAACCTACCGGGACAGGGGCTCTACGAGCAGTACTTC.

The CDR3 here is CASSSGLAGTLLTDTQYF. In nucleotides, the CDR3 is TGCGCCAGCAGCTCCGGACTAGCGGGGACGTTACTAACAGATACGCAGTATTTT. The chain combines TRBV5-1 with TRBJ2-3; 12 bases are a match to TRBD2. V was clipped by 3 bases and J by 3 bases; unmatched bases: 11. CDR3 length: 18 residues. The germline CDR1 and CDR2 sequences are SGHRS and YFSETQ. Full variable domain (outside the CDR3, taken from reference TRBV5-1 and TRBJ2-3): KAGVTQTPRYLIKTRGQQVTLSCSPISGHRSVSWYQQTPGQGLQFLFEYFSETQRNKGNFPGRFSGRQFSNSRSEMNVSTLELGDSALYLCASSSGLAGTLLTDTQYFGPGTRLTVL.

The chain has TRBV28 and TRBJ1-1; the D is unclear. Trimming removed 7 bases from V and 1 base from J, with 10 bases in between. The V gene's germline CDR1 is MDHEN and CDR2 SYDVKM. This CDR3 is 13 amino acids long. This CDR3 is CASIFSQNTEAFF. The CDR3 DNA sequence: TGTGCCAGCATTTTTAGTCAGAACACTGAAGCTTTCTTT.

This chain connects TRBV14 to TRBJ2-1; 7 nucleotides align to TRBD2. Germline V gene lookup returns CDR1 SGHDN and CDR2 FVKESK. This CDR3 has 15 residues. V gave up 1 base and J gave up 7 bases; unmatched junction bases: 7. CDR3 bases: TGTGCCAGCAGCCAAGTTCTGGGGGAGGGTAATGAGCAGTTCTTC. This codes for CASSQVLGEGNEQFF.

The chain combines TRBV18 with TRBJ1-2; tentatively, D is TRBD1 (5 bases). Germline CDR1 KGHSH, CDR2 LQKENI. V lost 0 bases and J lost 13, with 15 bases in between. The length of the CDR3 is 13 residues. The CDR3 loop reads CASSPPAGQDCTF. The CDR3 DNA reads TGTGCCAGCTCACCACCTGCGGGGCAGGATTGCACCTTC.

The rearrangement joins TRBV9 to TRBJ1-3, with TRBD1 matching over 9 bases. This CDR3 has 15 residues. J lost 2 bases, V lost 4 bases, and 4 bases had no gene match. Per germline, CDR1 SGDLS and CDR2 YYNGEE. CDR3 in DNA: TGTGCCAGCAGCTTAGGACAGGGGACTGGAAACACCATATATTTT. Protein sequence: CASSLGQGTGNTIYF.

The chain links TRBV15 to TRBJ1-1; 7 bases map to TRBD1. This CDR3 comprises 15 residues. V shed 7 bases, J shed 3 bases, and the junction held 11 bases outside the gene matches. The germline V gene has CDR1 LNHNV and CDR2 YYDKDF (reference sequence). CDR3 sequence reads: CATTSLATGHTEAFF. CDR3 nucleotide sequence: TGTGCCACCACTAGCTTAGCGACAGGGCACACTGAAGCTTTCTTT. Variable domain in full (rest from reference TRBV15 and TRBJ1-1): DAMVIQNPRYQVTQFGKPVTLSCSQTLNHNVMYWYQQKSSQAPKLLFHYYDKDFNNEADTPDNFQSRRPNTSFCFLDIRSPGLGDTAMYLCATTSLATGHTEAFFGQGTRLTVV.

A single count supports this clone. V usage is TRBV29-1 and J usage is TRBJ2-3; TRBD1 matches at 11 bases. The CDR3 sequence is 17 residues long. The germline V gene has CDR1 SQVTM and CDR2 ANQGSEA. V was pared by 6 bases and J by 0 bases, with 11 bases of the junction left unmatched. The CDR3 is CSVRSPDRGPSTDTQYF. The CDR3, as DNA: TGCAGCGTCCGGTCGCCGGACAGGGGGCCGAGCACAGATACGCAGTATTTT.

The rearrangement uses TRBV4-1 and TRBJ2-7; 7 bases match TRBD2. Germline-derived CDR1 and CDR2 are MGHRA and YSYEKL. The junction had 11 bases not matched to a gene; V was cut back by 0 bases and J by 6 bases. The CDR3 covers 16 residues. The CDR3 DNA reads TGCGCCAGCAGCCAAGATGAGACTAGCCTATTGGGCGAGCAGTACTTC. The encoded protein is CASSQDETSLLGEQYF.

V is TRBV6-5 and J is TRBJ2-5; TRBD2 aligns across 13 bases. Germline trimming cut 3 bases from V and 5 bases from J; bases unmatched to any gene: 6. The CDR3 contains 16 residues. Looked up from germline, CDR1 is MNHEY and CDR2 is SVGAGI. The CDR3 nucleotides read TGTGCCAGCAGTTATCAACTAGCGGGAGGGCCGGAGACCCAGTACTTC. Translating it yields CASSYQLAGGPETQYF.

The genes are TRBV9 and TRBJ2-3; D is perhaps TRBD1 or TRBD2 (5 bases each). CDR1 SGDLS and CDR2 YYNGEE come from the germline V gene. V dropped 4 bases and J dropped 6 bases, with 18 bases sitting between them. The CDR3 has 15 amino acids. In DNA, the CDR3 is TGTGCCAGCAGCCGCACCGGGACCTACTGGGATACGCAGTATTTT. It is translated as CASSRTGTYWDTQYF.

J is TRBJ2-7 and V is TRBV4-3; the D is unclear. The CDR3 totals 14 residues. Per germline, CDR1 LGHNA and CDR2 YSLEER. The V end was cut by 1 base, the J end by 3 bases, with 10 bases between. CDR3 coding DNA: TGCGCCAGCAGCCAAGGCTGGCAGGACTACGAGCAGTACTTC. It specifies CASSQGWQDYEQYF.

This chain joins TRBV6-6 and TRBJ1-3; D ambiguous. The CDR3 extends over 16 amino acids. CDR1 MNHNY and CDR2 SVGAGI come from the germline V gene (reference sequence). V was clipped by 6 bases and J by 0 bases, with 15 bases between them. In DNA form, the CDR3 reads TGTGCCAGCAGCCTACCGGCAGGCGGCTCTGGAAACACCATATATTTT. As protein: CASSLPAGGSGNTIYF.

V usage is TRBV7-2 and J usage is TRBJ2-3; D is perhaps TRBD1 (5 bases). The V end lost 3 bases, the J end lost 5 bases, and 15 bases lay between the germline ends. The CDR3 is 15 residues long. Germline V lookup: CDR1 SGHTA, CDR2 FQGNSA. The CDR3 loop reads CASSLIKGLIDTQYF. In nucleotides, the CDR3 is TGTGCCAGCAGCTTGATAAAGGGGCTTATAGATACGCAGTATTTT.

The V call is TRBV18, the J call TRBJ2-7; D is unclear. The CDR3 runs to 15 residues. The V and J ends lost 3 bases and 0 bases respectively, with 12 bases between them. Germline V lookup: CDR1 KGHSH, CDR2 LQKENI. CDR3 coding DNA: TGTGCCAGCTCACCCTGGGTATCCACCTCCTACGAGCAGTACTTC. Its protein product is CASSPWVSTSYEQYF. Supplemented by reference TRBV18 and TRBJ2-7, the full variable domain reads NAGVMQNPRHLVRRRGQEARLRCSPMKGHSHVYWYRQLPEEGLKFMVYLQKENIIDESGMPKERFSAEFPKEGPSILRIQQVVRGDSAAYFCASSPWVSTSYEQYFGPGTRLTVT.

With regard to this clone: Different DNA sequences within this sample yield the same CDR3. The CDR3 sequence: CASSQERETQYF. The CDR3 DNA reads as TGCGCCAGCAGCCAGGAAAGAGAGACCCAGTACTTC. This chain joins TRBV4-1 and TRBJ2-5, with D unresolved. Looked up from germline, CDR1 is MGHRA and CDR2 is YSYEKL. The CDR3 has 12 amino acids. V gave up 3 bases and J gave up 4 bases, with 6 bases separating them.

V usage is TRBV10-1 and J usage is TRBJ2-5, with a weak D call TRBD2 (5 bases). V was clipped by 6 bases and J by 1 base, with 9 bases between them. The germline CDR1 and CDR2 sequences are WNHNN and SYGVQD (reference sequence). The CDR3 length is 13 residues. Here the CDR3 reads CASSQAVQETQYF. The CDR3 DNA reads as TGCGCCAGCAGCCAAGCGGTCCAAGAGACCCAGTACTTC.

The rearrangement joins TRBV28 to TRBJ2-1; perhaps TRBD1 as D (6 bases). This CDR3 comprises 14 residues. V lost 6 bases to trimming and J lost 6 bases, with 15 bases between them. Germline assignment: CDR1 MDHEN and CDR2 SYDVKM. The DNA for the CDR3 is TGTGCCAGCAGAGATGCTACAGGGTTCAATGAGCAGTTCTTC. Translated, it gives CASRDATGFNEQFF.

The CDR3: CASSLPGGRRGASQYF. In nucleotides, the CDR3 is TGTGCCAGCAGCTTACCTGGGGGGCGGAGGGGGGCCTCACAGTATTTT. V gene TRBV11-2 combines with J gene TRBJ2-3; tentatively, D is TRBD1 or TRBD2 (6 bases each). This CDR3 has 16 residues. CDR1 is SGHAT and CDR2 is FQNNGV in the germline V gene. V was trimmed by 2 bases and J by 12 bases, leaving 24 bases between them. Together with reference TRBV11-2 and TRBJ2-3, the CDR3 gives the full variable domain: EAGVAQSPRYKIIEKRQSVAFWCNPISGHATLYWYQQILGQGPKLLIQFQNNGVVDDSQLPKDRFSAERLKGVDSTLKIQPAKLEDSAVYLCASSLPGGRRGASQYFGPGTRLTVL.

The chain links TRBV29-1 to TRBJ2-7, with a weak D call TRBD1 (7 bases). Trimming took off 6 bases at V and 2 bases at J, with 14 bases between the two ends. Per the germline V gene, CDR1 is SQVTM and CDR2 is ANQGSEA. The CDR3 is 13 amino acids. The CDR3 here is CSVSTGRTYEQYF. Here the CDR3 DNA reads TGCAGCGTATCGACAGGGAGGACCTACGAGCAGTACTTC.

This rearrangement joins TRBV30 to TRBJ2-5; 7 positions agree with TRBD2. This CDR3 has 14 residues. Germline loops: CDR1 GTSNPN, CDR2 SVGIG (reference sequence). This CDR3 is CAGGMSGKRETQYF. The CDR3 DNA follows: TGTGCTGGGGGGATGAGCGGGAAACGAGAGACCCAGTACTTC.

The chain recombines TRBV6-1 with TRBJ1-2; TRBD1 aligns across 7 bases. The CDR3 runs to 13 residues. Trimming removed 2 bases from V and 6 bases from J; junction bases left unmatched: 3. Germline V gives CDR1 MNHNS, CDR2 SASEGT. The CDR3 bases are TGTGCCAGCAGTGAACGTCAGGGGGATGGCTACACCTTC. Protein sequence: CASSERQGDGYTF.